These 20 T cell receptor beta chains share one sample of origin, sequenced in a study of cytomegalovirus exposure and HLA in healthy donors. A multiplex PCR was run with 60 Vbeta primers and 13 Jbeta primers. Assay: immunoSEQ multiplex PCR; the TCRdb copy retains only in-frame clones and omits some. The sample lists approximately 210,000 clones; about 75% were seen once. Sequencing used PBMCs. The receptors originated from a male donor in good health and CMV-seronegative.

This chain links TRBV6-1 with TRBJ1-2; perhaps TRBD1 as D (5 bases). This CDR3 comprises 12 residues. The V and J ends lost 6 bases and 1 base respectively, with 6 bases between them. Germline values: CDR1 MNHNS, CDR2 SASEGT. CDR3 nucleotide sequence: TGTGCCAGCAGACAGGTTAACTATGGCTACACCTTC. Its translation: CASRQVNYGYTF.

The chain employs TRBV7-8 and TRBJ2-1; TRBD1 matches at 7 bases. Germline V CDR1 and CDR2: SGHVS, FQNEAQ. V lost 6 bases, J lost 0 bases, and 8 bases stayed unmatched. This CDR3 is 16 amino acids long. The CDR3 loop reads CASSFPGQNSYNEQFF. The CDR3 DNA follows: TGTGCCAGCAGTTTTCCGGGACAGAACTCCTACAATGAGCAGTTCTTC.

The gene calls are TRBV30 and TRBJ1-4; D is ambiguous. Trimming left V 4 bases short and J 0 bases short, with 21 bases between. The CDR3 has 18 amino acids. CDR1 and CDR2 (germline): GTSNPN, SVGIG (reference sequence). CDR3 sequence (DNA): TGTGCCTGGACCCACCCCGAGGGAGGCATTACAACTAATGAAAAACTGTTTTTT. This codes for CAWTHPEGGITTNEKLFF.

The chain links TRBV6-4 to TRBJ2-7, with 10 bases identical to TRBD2. The length of the CDR3 is 19 residues. Germline V gene sequence: CDR1 MRHNA, CDR2 SNTAGT. The V segment lost 2 bases and the J segment 0 bases; nucleotides outside the gene matches: 13. The CDR3 region is CASSDPQTTSGKFSYEQYF. In DNA, the CDR3 is TGTGCCAGCAGTGACCCACAAACTACTAGCGGGAAGTTCTCCTACGAGCAGTACTTC.

The CDR3 sequence is CASSPQGPKGGYTF. In DNA form, the CDR3 reads TGTGCCAGCAGCCCTCAGGGTCCCAAGGGAGGCTACACCTTC. The chain recombines TRBV21-1 with TRBJ1-2; the DNA was not used to check the table's D call, TRBD1. TRBV21-1 is designated a pseudogene. The CDR3 consists of 14 residues.

The CDR3: CASSLSPSGQPQHF. The CDR3 coding sequence is TGTGCCAGCAGCTTAAGTCCTTCGGGTCAGCCCCAGCATTTT. The chain has TRBV13 and TRBJ1-5, with unresolved D. The CDR3 runs to 14 residues. V was clipped by 2 bases and J by 6 bases, with 11 bases between them. Germline-derived CDR1 and CDR2 are PRHDT and FYEKMQ (reference sequence). Full variable domain (outside the CDR3, taken from reference TRBV13 and TRBJ1-5): AAGVIQSPRHLIKEKRETATLKCYPIPRHDTVYWYQQGPGQDPQFLISFYEKMQSDKGSIPDRFSAQQFSDYHSELNMSSLELGDSALYFCASSLSPSGQPQHFGDGTRLSIL.

This chain links TRBV19 with TRBJ2-3; TRBD1 is a possible D gene (5 bases). The germline gives CDR1 LNHDA, CDR2 SQIVND (reference sequence). There are 17 residues in the CDR3. Trimming left V 7 bases short and J 2 bases short, with 22 bases between. The CDR3 loop reads CASIATHRAGFTDTQYF. As DNA, the CDR3 is TGTGCCAGTATCGCCACCCATCGGGCAGGGTTCACAGATACGCAGTATTTT.

This chain links TRBV5-1 with TRBJ2-6; 7 bases map to TRBD1. Per the germline V gene, CDR1 is SGHRS and CDR2 is YFSETQ. The CDR3 consists of 15 residues. J was trimmed by 0 bases and V by 7 bases; bases with no gene match: 4. CDR3 loop: CASLPGGSGANVLTF. The CDR3 region has the DNA TGCGCCAGCTTACCAGGGGGCTCTGGGGCCAACGTCCTGACTTTC.

CDR3 loop: CASSPVLGGTAFF. DNA of the CDR3: TGTGCCAGCTCACCTGTGCTGGGGGGGACGGCTTTCTTT. The V call is TRBV18, the J call TRBJ1-1; D is perhaps TRBD1 (5 bases). CDR1 KGHSH and CDR2 LQKENI come from the germline V gene. V gave up 3 bases and J gave up 11 bases, with 16 bases separating them. CDR3 length: 13 amino acids.

V and J are TRBV7-2 and TRBJ1-2; the D is unclear. CDR3 length: 13 residues. V gave up 1 base and J gave up 3 bases, with 6 bases separating them. Germline CDR1 reads SGHTA; CDR2 reads FQGNSA. The CDR3 reads CASSLVEDYGYTF. In nucleotides, the CDR3 is TGTGCCAGCAGCTTAGTAGAGGACTATGGCTACACCTTC.

This clone was seen more than once but under ten times. The chain couples TRBV6-4 to TRBJ2-1, with TRBD1 matching over 11 bases. Germline V gene data show CDR1 as MRHNA and CDR2 as SNTAGT. This CDR3 has 14 amino acids. Trimming at V came to 4 bases and at J to 6 bases, leaving 2 bases not matched to a gene. The CDR3 DNA reads as TGTGCCAGCAGTGGAGGGACAGGGGGCAATGAGCAGTTCTTC. Residues: CASSGGTGGNEQFF.

The V and J genes are TRBV4-3 and TRBJ1-6; tentatively, D is TRBD1 (6 bases). The germline V and J ends were trimmed by 0 bases and 9 bases, with 15 bases remaining between them. This CDR3 spans 16 amino acids. Germline lookup yields CDR1 LGHNA and CDR2 YSLEER. CDR3 DNA sequence: TGCGCCAGCAGCCAAGATGGGGGGGCTTTCAGTTCACCCCTCCACTTT. Translated, it gives CASSQDGGAFSSPLHF.

The chain employs TRBV6-6 and TRBJ2-7, with 10 bases identical to TRBD1. Trimming at V came to 5 bases and at J to 5 bases, leaving 12 bases not matched to a gene. The CDR3 is 16 amino acids. The germline V gene encodes CDR1 MNHNY and CDR2 SVGAGI (reference sequence). CDR3 nucleotides: TGTGCCAGCAGTGGTCCCCTGGGACAGGGGCAGAACGAGCAGTACTTC. Translation: CASSGPLGQGQNEQYF.

The chain couples TRBV7-8 to TRBJ1-1, with no clear D. The CDR3 length is 16 residues. Trimming stripped 3 bases from V and 5 bases from J, with 19 bases between. Germline CDR1 is SGHVS and CDR2 is FQNEAQ. The CDR3 loop is CASSFGKQTILTEAFF. The CDR3 DNA follows: TGTGCCAGCAGCTTTGGGAAACAGACTATCTTAACTGAAGCTTTCTTT. The full variable domain, its missing parts supplied by reference TRBV7-8 and TRBJ1-1, is GAGVSQSPRYKVAKRGQDVALRCDPISGHVSLFWYQQALGQGPEFLTYFQNEAQLDKSGLPSDRFFAERPEGSVSTLKIQRTQQEDSAVYLCASSFGKQTILTEAFFGQGTRLTVV.

Only one count was recorded for this clone. The chain carries TRBV5-4 and TRBJ1-2, with 7 bases lining up with TRBD1. CDR3 length equals 15 residues. Germline-derived CDR1 and CDR2 are SGHNT and YYREEE (reference sequence). With V trimmed by 4 bases and J by 13 bases, 19 bases remained unmatched. CDR3 coding DNA: TGTGCCAGCAGCATGGTGACAGGGAATTTCTTGGTCTGCACCTTC. It codes for CASSMVTGNFLVCTF.

The rearrangement uses TRBV5-4 and TRBJ1-6; TRBD1 is a possible D gene (6 bases). The CDR3 length is 13 residues. Trimming took off 6 bases at V and 9 bases at J, with 13 bases between the two ends. Germline-derived CDR1 and CDR2 are SGHNT and YYREEE (reference sequence). CDR3: CASNNREGSPLHF. The CDR3 DNA sequence: TGTGCCAGCAACAACAGGGAGGGTTCACCCCTCCACTTT. The variable domain in full, with the rest retrieved from reference TRBV5-4 and TRBJ1-6, is ETGVTQSPTHLIKTRGQQVTLRCSSQSGHNTVSWYQQALGQGPQFIFQYYREEENGRGNFPPRFSGLQFPNYSSELNVNALELDDSALYLCASNNREGSPLHFGNGTRLTVT.

The rearrangement uses TRBV29-1 and TRBJ2-7; 11 bases line up with TRBD2. After removal of 4 bases from V and 3 bases from J, the junction contained 23 bases not matched to a gene. Germline CDR1 SQVTM, CDR2 ANQGSEA. CDR3 size: 20 residues. The CDR3 loop is CSVARGGTSGEVVKIYEQYF. CDR3 nucleotide sequence: TGCAGCGTTGCAAGGGGCGGGACTAGCGGAGAGGTGGTGAAGATCTACGAGCAGTACTTC.

The rearrangement links TRBV7-6 to TRBJ1-1; D is unclear. Germline V gene data show CDR1 as SGHVS and CDR2 as FNYEAQ. This CDR3 is 15 amino acids long. Trimming shortened V by 5 bases and J by 5 bases, and 18 bases separated the two germline ends. For the CDR3, the DNA is TGTGCCAGCAGCCCCACCGGGAACAAAGGGACTGAAGCTTTCTTT. Translation: CASSPTGNKGTEAFF.

This chain joins TRBV1 and TRBJ1-6; the D call of TRBD1 is as the table states it, not checked on the DNA. TRBV1 is a listed pseudogene. The CDR3 has 19 residues. The CDR3, as DNA: TGCACCAGCAGCCAAGATCTCGTTTTCGGGACAGGGGGAAATTCACCCCTCCACTTT. Translation: CTSSQDLVFGTGGNSPLHF.

V usage is TRBV29-1 and J usage is TRBJ2-6, with TRBD1 identical over 11 bases. This CDR3 has 17 residues. V lost 5 bases and J lost 0; bases outside the gene matches: 6. CDR1 is SQVTM, CDR2 ANQGSEA, per germline. The CDR3 nucleotides are TGCAGCGTTCAGGACAGGGGGCTCCTCTCTGGGGCCAACGTCCTGACTTTC. It encodes CSVQDRGLLSGANVLTF.